This TCR beta chain was captured by sequencing in a study of CD8 T cells in Susac syndrome (dated by TCRdb to the late 2010s). Regarding the complete study: Repertoire sequencing was used to test whether CD8+ T cell activation and differentiation in Susac syndrome was antigen driven.

Peripheral blood CD8+ and CD4+ T cells from healthy donors, Susac syndrome patients and multiple sclerosis patients were profiled by high-throughput TCR beta sequencing. The healthy donors served as controls matched for age and sex. CD8+ TEMRA cells were enriched by FACS, while bulk CD8+ and CD4+ T cells were purified by magnetic negative isolation. Blood was drawn into EDTA tubes, processed within 24 hours, and PBMCs were isolated by density gradient centrifugation. PBMCs intended for TCR sequencing were cryopreserved in liquid nitrogen and were subsequently thawed in a 37 degrees C water bath. The sorted or isolated CD4+, CD8+ and CD8+ TEMRA cells had a purity of 90% or higher. From a lookup of the germline V gene, CDR1 and CDR2 are LGHNA and YNFKEQ. The CDR3 runs 15 amino acids, cysteine and phenylalanine included. The retained sequence is limited to the CDR3, 45 bases, with the frame set at the first base. Trimmed from V: 2 bases; trimmed from J: 8 bases; junction bases lacking a gene match: 5.

Study-level results and caveats: The number of individuals in the TCR sequencing and HLA analysis was recognized as being relatively small.

Worth noting for this clonotype: Its antigen target is currently unknown. Base qualities were left out, and no much larger clone turns up one base away.

RNA was extracted using the RNeasy kit, and about 0.45 to 1 ug of the RNA was reverse transcribed with random hexamers. The immunoSEQ multiplex PCR assay, covering 54 Vbeta and 13 Jbeta segments, was used to amplify TCR beta CDR3 regions. Bias from PCR amplification was corrected by using a synthetic template baseline for primer optimization and for computational correction. As for how the authors treated the data: Reads were annotated to V, D and J genes per IMGT and analyzed with immunoSEQ Analyzer, keeping only productive sequences. Clonality was computed as one minus Shannon entropy normalized by log2 of the number of productive unique sequences. For each patient and control, public and private clones were evaluated within the 100 most prevalent clones. Clones were defined as Susac-specific when absent from the healthy and MS cohorts, from approximately 1,100 published viral clones and from other ImmuneACCESS disease sequences. TCRdb reworked the public reads: Q25 trimming with fastp, MiXCR clone assembly, productive beta chains retained. Entries are consolidated by CDR3 protein sequence, retaining the most common genes and DNA. The V and J calls, along with clone size, are taken from TCRdb and not from the paper's own processing. This sample gives 90,000 to 110,000 distinct CDR3 sequences in total; roughly 96% of them show up just once. The leading ten clones occupy roughly 0.099% of the sample.

The material sequenced was CD4+ T cells from PBMCs. The chain is assembled from TRBV4-2 and TRBJ2-1; 11 bases in the middle match TRBD2. The source is a human donor in good health. The CDR3 sequence is CASSQSLAGGDEQFF. DNA sequence: TGTGCCAGCAGCCAAAGTCTAGCGGGAGGCGATGAGCAGTTCTTC.